These 15 T cell receptor beta chains came from one sample sequenced in a study of blood T cell repertoires in COVID-19 (TCRdb year 2020). The library came from the immunoSEQ multiplex PCR assay. Held by TCRdb, this immuneACCESS table contains in-frame sequences only and omits some clones. Under half of the omission traces to an unresolved V gene where checked; the cause of the rest is unknown. This sample is represented by approximately 350,000 clones; around 86% of them were singletons. The ten largest clones add up to about 5.4% of the sample. The specimen was PBMCs or T cells enriched from blood (not recorded which). The receptors stem from a woman aged 50 to 60 who had recovered from COVID-19.

The chain employs TRBV28 and TRBJ2-3, with 10 bases fitting TRBD2. This CDR3 has 15 residues. Trimming at V came to 4 bases and at J to 1 base, leaving 2 bases not matched to a gene. Germline loops: CDR1 MDHEN, CDR2 SYDVKM. DNA of the CDR3: TGTGCCAGCAGTTCTAGCGGGAGCGGCACAGATACGCAGTATTTT. Protein: CASSSSGSGTDTQYF.

The chain employs TRBV30 and TRBJ1-6, with D possibly being TRBD1 (6 bases). Germline V gives CDR1 GTSNPN, CDR2 SVGIG (reference sequence). V was clipped by 0 bases and J by 7 bases, with 13 bases between them. CDR3 length: 15 amino acids. The CDR3 sequence: CAWSVPGTPNSPLHF. The CDR3 DNA is TGTGCCTGGAGTGTACCGGGGACACCGAATTCACCCCTCCACTTT.

The CDR3 is CASSLGLRDGYTF. DNA of the CDR3: TGTGCCAGCAGCTTAGGTTTGAGGGATGGCTACACCTTC. The V call is TRBV7-2, the J call TRBJ1-2; D uncertain. The CDR3 is made up of 13 amino acids. Germline V lookup: CDR1 SGHTA, CDR2 FQGNSA. Trimming removed 1 base at V and 6 bases at J, with 9 bases between. Combining the CDR3 with reference TRBV7-2 and TRBJ1-2 gives the whole variable domain GAGVSQSPSNKVTEKGKDVELRCDPISGHTALYWYRQSLGQGLEFLIYFQGNSAPDKSGLPSDRFSAERTGGSVSTLTIQRTQQEDSAVYLCASSLGLRDGYTFGSGTRLTVV.

The chain recombines TRBV7-9 with TRBJ2-1, with 16 bases matching TRBD2. CDR1 is SEHNR and CDR2 is FQNEAQ in the germline V gene (reference sequence). V gave up 1 base and J gave up 0 bases; unmatched junction bases: 3. The CDR3 has 19 amino acids. Here the CDR3 reads CASSLVGLAGGSSYNEQFF. In DNA, the CDR3 is TGTGCCAGCAGCTTAGTGGGACTAGCGGGAGGGAGCTCCTACAATGAGCAGTTCTTC.

V gene TRBV27 combines with J gene TRBJ1-4; unclear D gene. V was cut by 5 bases and J by 3 bases, with 19 bases left in between. This CDR3 has 17 residues. Germline loops: CDR1 MNHEY, CDR2 SMNVEV (reference sequence). In nucleotides, the CDR3 is TGTGCCAGCAGTCGACCGGGCCTCGGAGGAGCTAATGAAAAACTGTTTTTT. Translation gives CASSRPGLGGANEKLFF.

CDR3 DNA: TGCAGTGCTACCCTTAATGAAAAACTGTTTTTT. Translating gives CSATLNEKLFF. The genes are TRBV20-1 and TRBJ1-4; no definite D call. V was pared by 4 bases and J by 4 bases, with 4 bases between. The CDR3 extends over 11 amino acids. Germline lookup yields CDR1 DFQATT and CDR2 SNEGSKA (reference sequence).

In this sample, this clone turned up once. The chain links TRBV10-3 to TRBJ2-7; 7 nucleotides line up with TRBD1. The CDR3 is 12 residues long. Trimming removed 7 bases from V and 5 bases from J; junction bases left unmatched: 5. Germline V lookup: CDR1 ENHRY, CDR2 SYGVKD. The DNA for the CDR3 is TGTGCCATCAACAGGGGTACGGACGAGCAGTACTTC. It codes for CAINRGTDEQYF.

This chain connects TRBV7-2 to TRBJ1-2; the D gene is possibly TRBD1 (6 bases). The CDR3 has 15 residues. Per the germline V gene, CDR1 is SGHTA and CDR2 is FQGNSA. Trimming removed 3 bases at V and 4 bases at J, with 15 bases between. Here the CDR3 DNA reads TGTGCCAGCAGCTTGGACCCACAGGGAATCTATGGCTACACCTTC. Its translation: CASSLDPQGIYGYTF.

The chain combines TRBV7-9 with TRBJ2-1; 7 bases fit TRBD2. The germline CDR1 and CDR2 sequences are SEHNR and FQNEAQ (reference sequence). The CDR3 runs 15 residues. The V segment lost 0 bases and the J segment 7 bases; nucleotides outside the gene matches: 6. In DNA form, the CDR3 reads TGTGCCAGCAGCTTAGCGGGAGGGCGGGGGAATGAGCAGTTCTTC. Translation gives CASSLAGGRGNEQFF.

V is TRBV5-1 and J is TRBJ1-4; D uncertain. Trimming removed 4 bases at V and 2 bases at J, with 9 bases between. CDR3 length: 14 residues. CDR1 SGHRS and CDR2 YFSETQ come from the germline V gene. The CDR3 nucleotides are TGCGCCAGCAGCCGGGAAGATACTAATGAAAAACTGTTTTTT. As protein: CASSREDTNEKLFF.

The chain joins TRBV6-1 to TRBJ1-5; the match to TRBD1 covers 7 bases. V was pared by 2 bases and J by 2 bases, with 3 bases of the junction left unmatched. The CDR3 contains 15 residues. From germline, CDR1 is MNHNS and CDR2 SASEGT. CDR3 loop: CASSELGQRNQPQHF. CDR3 coding DNA: TGTGCCAGCAGTGAACTGGGACAGCGCAATCAGCCCCAGCATTTT.

This chain links TRBV19 with TRBJ2-2, with D hard to call. CDR1 is LNHDA, CDR2 SQIVND, per germline (reference sequence). V shed 3 bases and J shed 6 bases, with 8 bases lying between them. The CDR3 is 13 amino acids. In nucleotides, the CDR3 is TGTGCCAGTAGTATGGTCTTAGCCGGGGAGCTGTTTTTT. Protein sequence: CASSMVLAGELFF.

The V and J genes are TRBV9 and TRBJ1-2; the match to TRBD1 covers 8 bases. This CDR3 comprises 14 residues. J was trimmed by 8 bases and V by 0 bases; bases with no gene match: 6. In germline, CDR1 is SGDLS, CDR2 YYNGEE. The CDR3 protein is CASSVGTGFPGYTF. In DNA form, the CDR3 reads TGTGCCAGCAGCGTAGGGACAGGGTTTCCAGGCTACACCTTC.

V is TRBV9 and J is TRBJ1-3; D gene uncertain. The CDR3 totals 17 residues. Germline-derived CDR1 and CDR2 are SGDLS and YYNGEE. V shed 4 bases and J shed 2 bases, with 19 bases lying between them. Here the CDR3 reads CASSPHPPVLAGNTIYF. In DNA form, the CDR3 reads TGTGCCAGCAGCCCTCACCCCCCGGTCCTTGCTGGAAACACCATATATTTT.

The chain links TRBV19 to TRBJ2-6; the match to TRBD1 covers 11 bases. This CDR3 contains 21 residues. The V gene end was trimmed by 8 bases and the J gene end by 3 bases; junction bases not matched to a gene: 21. CDR1 and CDR2 from the germline V gene are LNHDA and SQIVND (reference sequence). Here the CDR3 reads CASSRSPAGGTGGGGANVLTF. The CDR3 coding sequence is TGTGCCAGTTCCAGATCACCCGCTGGAGGGACAGGGGGTGGTGGGGCCAACGTCCTGACTTTC. Variable domain in full (rest from reference TRBV19 and TRBJ2-6): DGGITQSPKYLFRKEGQNVTLSCEQNLNHDAMYWYRQDPGQGLRLIYYSQIVNDFQKGDIAEGYSVSREKKESFPLTVTSAQKNPTAFYLCASSRSPAGGTGGGGANVLTFGAGSRLTVL.